The text below deals with one T cell receptor beta chain. Its antigen has not been determined. Base-call qualities are not available, and no considerably larger clone is one nucleotide away. The data stem from a study of OX40 agonist ivuxolimab in advanced cancers. Regarding the complete study: Ivuxolimab was an agonistic, fully human IgG2 monoclonal antibody directed against OX40 (CD134), a costimulatory receptor. Prior anti-PD-1, anti-PD-L1 or anti-CTLA-4 therapy was permitted, and checkpoint inhibitors had been received by more than 35% of dose-escalation patients. The paper describes the monotherapy dose-escalation part (N of about 47 patients) of the phase I trial of ivuxolimab. Intravenous ivuxolimab was administered to patients every 2 weeks at six dose levels: 0.01, 0.1, 0.3, 1.5, 3 and 10 mg/kg. Of the roughly 53 patients in dose escalation, around 20 had hepatocellular carcinoma, around 15 had melanoma, 9 had renal cell carcinoma and 9 had head and neck cancer. The dose-escalation cohort was 82.7% male with a mean age of 60 years, ranging from about 23 to 85. Partial responses occurred in three dose-escalation patients, of whom one had hepatocellular carcinoma and two had cutaneous melanoma. The purpose of peripheral TCRbeta sequencing was to test whether ivuxolimab changed TCR sequence diversity and led to clonal T-cell expansion.

What the work shows at the level of the full study, not this receptor alone: After ivuxolimab, expanded clones were on average more numerous among CD8+ T cells than among CD4+ T cells. At doses of 0.1 to 3.0 mg/kg, clonal expansion of both CD4+ and CD8+ T cells in blood was seen between baseline and week 6. Low levels of normalized T-cell clonal expansion were also shown by some nonresponding patients. In partial responders in the 0.1-3.0 mg/kg groups, normalized peripheral clonal expansion was found to be among the lowest, especially among CD8+ T cells. The antigen specificity of the clonally expanded peripheral T cells was not determined.

To sequence the TCRbeta CDR3 region, genomic DNA was isolated from the sorted cells. TCRbeta CDR3 regions were sequenced using the immunoSEQ Assay. TCRdb took over this immuneACCESS table, retaining in-frame rearrangements with V and J assigned. Such tables are incomplete; in checked studies, under half of the missing clones stem from an unresolved V gene, and the remainder is unexplained. The sample table holds 50,000 to 70,000 clones, of which around 84% were seen once. The ten largest clonotypes hold over 2% of the sample. The trial excluded patients who had a history of autoimmune disease or were on systemic immunosuppression. In every dose cohort, peripheral blood was drawn for TCR sequencing at baseline, cycle 4 day 1, and cycle 7 day 1. The samples were taken from a phase I, first-in-human, multicenter, open-label dose-escalation trial of ivuxolimab. Adults with locally advanced or metastatic melanoma, renal cell, hepatocellular, or head and neck squamous cell carcinoma were enrolled in the trial. Before TCR sequencing, CD4+ T cells and CD8+ T cells from peripheral blood were sorted into separate populations.

The CDR3 spans 16 residues, from the cysteine through the phenylalanine. Only the CDR3 DNA is retained, 48 bases long and in frame from the first base. CDR1 and CDR2, looked up from the germline V gene, are SGHVS and FNYEAQ. Between the V and J ends, shortened by 3 bases and 1 base respectively, the junction contains 13 bases. The TCR sequence derives from an adult with an advanced solid tumor such as melanoma, head and neck, liver or kidney cancer. The chain links TRBV7-6 with TRBJ2-1; no confident D gene assignment can be made. Sequences were derived from CD4+ or CD8+ T cells sorted from blood, sampled in a trial of the OX40 agonist ivuxolimab. The DNA sequence reads TGTGCCAGCAGCTTCTCTGGCCTGCGGTCCTACAATGAGCAGTTCTTC. Its product reads: CASSFSGLRSYNEQFF.